The rows below give T cell receptor beta chains drawn from one sample of a study of OX40 agonist ivuxolimab in advanced cancers. The protocol was immunoSEQ multiplex PCR, while the TCRdb copy is restricted to in-frame clones and leaves out a portion. Here the sample spans about 64,000 clones, under 95% being singletons. The input for sequencing was CD4+ or CD8+ T cells sorted from blood, taken in a trial of the OX40 agonist ivuxolimab. The origin of the receptors is an adult with an advanced solid tumor such as melanoma, head and neck, liver or kidney cancer. The CDR3 runs from the conserved cysteine through the conserved F or W. Fields, in order: clone size, J gene, V gene, D gene, CDR3 length, CDR3 DNA, CDR3 protein. D genes are given only for firm matches. The size of a clone is reported for some rows only, either as once, few or many, or as a class for expanded clones.

abundance: -; j_gene: TRBJ1-3; v_gene: TRBV5-1; d_gene: TRBD1; len: 15; CDR3nt: TGCGCCAGCAGCCCGACAGGGGGCTTGCGAAACACCATATATTTT; CDR3aa: CASSPTGGLRNTIYF
abundance: -; j_gene: TRBJ2-7; v_gene: TRBV10-2; d_gene: -; len: 15; CDR3nt: TGCGCCAGCAGTGAACCGGACCAGGCCCCCTACGAGCAGTACTTC; CDR3aa: CASSEPDQAPYEQYF
abundance: -; j_gene: TRBJ2-7; v_gene: TRBV10-1; d_gene: -; len: 13; CDR3nt: TGCGCCAGCAGTGACTCAACGCACTACGAGCAGTACTTC; CDR3aa: CASSDSTHYEQYF
abundance: -; j_gene: TRBJ2-7; v_gene: TRBV6-5; d_gene: -; len: 14; CDR3nt: TGTGCCAGCACTGACAGAATAGATATCTACGAGCAGTACTTC; CDR3aa: CASTDRIDIYEQYF
abundance: -; j_gene: TRBJ2-3; v_gene: TRBV6-4; d_gene: TRBD2; len: 14; CDR3nt: TGTGCCAGCAGACGGGAGGTTTCGTCCGATACGCAGTATTTT; CDR3aa: CASRREVSSDTQYF
abundance: -; j_gene: TRBJ2-3; v_gene: TRBV5-8; d_gene: TRBD1; len: 18; CDR3nt: TGTGCCAGCAGCTTGGCCGTCAGCCCGGGACAGGGGGCAGATACGCAGTATTTT; CDR3aa: CASSLAVSPGQGADTQYF
abundance: -; j_gene: TRBJ1-5; v_gene: TRBV30; d_gene: -; len: 12; CDR3nt: TGTGCCTGGAGTGGCCCAAATCAGCCCCAGCATTTT; CDR3aa: CAWSGPNQPQHF
abundance: -; j_gene: TRBJ1-3; v_gene: TRBV7-7; d_gene: -; len: 15; CDR3nt: TGTGCCAGCAGCTTAGCGGCAGGCTCTGGAAACACCATATATTTT; CDR3aa: CASSLAAGSGNTIYF
abundance: -; j_gene: TRBJ2-2; v_gene: TRBV7-2; d_gene: -; len: 14; CDR3nt: TGTGCCAGCAGCTTAGACTGGTCCTCCGGGGAGCTGTTTTTT; CDR3aa: CASSLDWSSGELFF
abundance: -; j_gene: TRBJ2-7; v_gene: TRBV7-9; d_gene: TRBD1; len: 15; CDR3nt: TGTGCCAGCAGCTTATACGGGACAGAGGCCTACGAGCAGTACTTC; CDR3aa: CASSLYGTEAYEQYF
abundance: -; j_gene: TRBJ1-2; v_gene: TRBV6-5; d_gene: TRBD1; len: 13; CDR3nt: TGTGCCAGCAGTTCGGACAGGGAACGGGGCTACACCTTC; CDR3aa: CASSSDRERGYTF
abundance: -; j_gene: TRBJ1-5; v_gene: TRBV4-2; d_gene: TRBD1; len: 16; CDR3nt: TGTGCCAGCAGCCAGTTCTTACAGGGGGTCTATCAGCCCCAGCATTTT; CDR3aa: CASSQFLQGVYQPQHF
abundance: -; j_gene: TRBJ2-1; v_gene: TRBV19; d_gene: TRBD2; len: 14; CDR3nt: TGTGCCAGTAGTAGCTACCGGGAGGTCAATGAGCAGTTCTTC; CDR3aa: CASSSYREVNEQFF
abundance: -; j_gene: TRBJ2-7; v_gene: TRBV30; d_gene: TRBD1; len: 13; CDR3nt: TGTGCCTGGACAGGGGGAAGCTCCTACGAGCAGTACTTC; CDR3aa: CAWTGGSSYEQYF
abundance: -; j_gene: TRBJ1-5; v_gene: TRBV19; d_gene: TRBD1; len: 16; CDR3nt: TGTGCCAGTAAATTGGCCGGGACAGGGGTAGCTCAGCCCCAGCATTTT; CDR3aa: CASKLAGTGVAQPQHF
abundance: -; j_gene: TRBJ2-7; v_gene: TRBV10-3; d_gene: TRBD1; len: 15; CDR3nt: TGTGCCATCACCGGGGGACAGGGGGCCATCCACGAGCAGTACTTC; CDR3aa: CAITGGQGAIHEQYF
abundance: -; j_gene: TRBJ1-2; v_gene: TRBV5-4; d_gene: -; len: 14; CDR3nt: TGTGCCAGCAGTACCCCGGGGACACCCCTGGGCTACACCTTC; CDR3aa: CASSTPGTPLGYTF
abundance: -; j_gene: TRBJ2-7; v_gene: TRBV29-1; d_gene: TRBD2; len: 12; CDR3nt: TGCAGCGTTGTAGCGGGAGGATGCGAGCAGTACTTC; CDR3aa: CSVVAGGCEQYF
abundance: -; j_gene: TRBJ2-3; v_gene: TRBV5-1; d_gene: TRBD2; len: 17; CDR3nt: TGCGCCAGCAGCACCGGGACTAGCGGGTCAAGCACAGATACGCAGTATTTT; CDR3aa: CASSTGTSGSSTDTQYF
abundance: -; j_gene: TRBJ2-2; v_gene: TRBV7-2; d_gene: -; len: 15; CDR3nt: TGTGCCAGCAGCTTAGAGCCTACGTGGACCGGGGAGCTGTTTTTT; CDR3aa: CASSLEPTWTGELFF
abundance: -; j_gene: TRBJ2-7; v_gene: TRBV6-5; d_gene: -; len: 14; CDR3nt: TGTGCCAGCAGGCGCCAAGGACTTTCCTACGAGCAGTACTTC; CDR3aa: CASRRQGLSYEQYF
abundance: -; j_gene: TRBJ1-1; v_gene: TRBV18; d_gene: -; len: 13; CDR3nt: TGTGCCAGCTCACCATTAGAAGACACTGAAGCTTTCTTT; CDR3aa: CASSPLEDTEAFF
abundance: -; j_gene: TRBJ2-5; v_gene: TRBV6-6; d_gene: -; len: 16; CDR3nt: TGTGCTTCCCTAGGGTTGTTGGGCAGGGCCCAAGAGACCCAGTACTTC; CDR3aa: CASLGLLGRAQETQYF
abundance: -; j_gene: TRBJ2-3; v_gene: TRBV6-5; d_gene: TRBD2; len: 14; CDR3nt: TGTGCCAGCAGTGGCGGGAGGAAGGCAGATACGCAGTATTTT; CDR3aa: CASSGGRKADTQYF
abundance: -; j_gene: TRBJ1-2; v_gene: TRBV28; d_gene: -; len: 15; CDR3nt: TGTGCCAGCAGCCTCCCGGGGGGGAGGAACTATGGCTACACCTTC; CDR3aa: CASSLPGGRNYGYTF
abundance: -; j_gene: TRBJ2-3; v_gene: TRBV19; d_gene: -; len: 16; CDR3nt: TGTGCCAGTAGTATAGGTTCAGTGGGCCGCACAGATACGCAGTATTTT; CDR3aa: CASSIGSVGRTDTQYF
abundance: -; j_gene: TRBJ2-1; v_gene: TRBV28; d_gene: -; len: 16; CDR3nt: TGTGCCAGCAGTCCCTATCGTGCAGGGGATTACAATGAGCAGTTCTTC; CDR3aa: CASSPYRAGDYNEQFF
abundance: -; j_gene: TRBJ2-7; v_gene: TRBV11-3; d_gene: -; len: 13; CDR3nt: TGTGCCAGCACCTTCGACCAGCGCAACGAGCAGTACTTC; CDR3aa: CASTFDQRNEQYF
abundance: -; j_gene: TRBJ2-1; v_gene: TRBV11-3; d_gene: TRBD2; len: 16; CDR3nt: TGTGCCAGCAGCCCAGTGGGGACTAGCGGGACCAATGAGCAGTTCTTC; CDR3aa: CASSPVGTSGTNEQFF
abundance: few; j_gene: TRBJ1-3; v_gene: TRBV28; d_gene: -; len: 15; CDR3nt: TGTGCCAGCAGTTTAGAACAGAGCTCTGGAAACACCATATATTTT; CDR3aa: CASSLEQSSGNTIYF
abundance: -; j_gene: TRBJ2-6; v_gene: TRBV19; d_gene: -; len: 13; CDR3nt: TGTGCCAGTGAATCGTGGCAGGTCAACGTCCTGACTTTC; CDR3aa: CASESWQVNVLTF
abundance: once; j_gene: TRBJ2-2; v_gene: TRBV29-1; d_gene: TRBD2; len: 14; CDR3nt: TGCAGCTACGCGAAGCGGGAGGTGGCCGGGGAGCTGTTTTTT; CDR3aa: CSYAKREVAGELFF
abundance: -; j_gene: TRBJ1-1; v_gene: TRBV10-1; d_gene: -; len: 13; CDR3nt: TGCGCCAGCAGTGAACGGCAGAGCACTGAAGCTTTCTTT; CDR3aa: CASSERQSTEAFF
abundance: -; j_gene: TRBJ2-3; v_gene: TRBV2; d_gene: -; len: 16; CDR3nt: TGTGCCAGCAGAGGCATCTCTAAGACGCGCACAGATACGCAGTATTTT; CDR3aa: CASRGISKTRTDTQYF
abundance: once; j_gene: TRBJ2-1; v_gene: TRBV7-7; d_gene: TRBD2; len: 17; CDR3nt: TGTGCCAGCAGCTTAGTACCTAGCGGGAGCTCCTACAATGAGCAGTTCTTC; CDR3aa: CASSLVPSGSSYNEQFF
abundance: -; j_gene: TRBJ1-2; v_gene: TRBV2; d_gene: -; len: 14; CDR3nt: TGTGCCAGCAGCCGCCCGGGACTGATCTATGGCTACACCTTC; CDR3aa: CASSRPGLIYGYTF
abundance: -; j_gene: TRBJ2-3; v_gene: TRBV7-6; d_gene: -; len: 15; CDR3nt: TGTGCCAGCAGCTTACCCACCCCTAGCACAGATACGCAGTATTTT; CDR3aa: CASSLPTPSTDTQYF
abundance: -; j_gene: TRBJ2-7; v_gene: TRBV19; d_gene: TRBD1; len: 19; CDR3nt: TGTGCCAGTAGTAGTACCACAATCGACGGACAGGGGGAGCGTGACGAGCAGTACTTC; CDR3aa: CASSSTTIDGQGERDEQYF
abundance: -; j_gene: TRBJ2-1; v_gene: TRBV28; d_gene: -; len: 12; CDR3nt: TGTGCCAGCAGTTTTGGGCTAGCTGGGCAGTTCTTC; CDR3aa: CASSFGLAGQFF
abundance: once; j_gene: TRBJ2-5; v_gene: TRBV9; d_gene: -; len: 15; CDR3nt: TGTGCCAGCAGCGTATCTGCAAGGGTTGGGGAGACCCAGTACTTC; CDR3aa: CASSVSARVGETQYF
abundance: -; j_gene: TRBJ1-4; v_gene: TRBV7-2; d_gene: TRBD1; len: 16; CDR3nt: TGTGCCAGCAGCCGGTCAGGACAGGGGGCCTATGAAAAACTGTTTTTT; CDR3aa: CASSRSGQGAYEKLFF
abundance: -; j_gene: TRBJ2-3; v_gene: TRBV5-1; d_gene: -; len: 16; CDR3nt: TGCGCCAGCAGCTTGAGATTGCGCGAGGCCACAGATACGCAGTATTTT; CDR3aa: CASSLRLREATDTQYF
abundance: -; j_gene: TRBJ2-3; v_gene: TRBV19; d_gene: -; len: 17; CDR3nt: TGTGCCAGCGCGACACAACTACACTCCTTAAACACAGATACGCAGTATTTT; CDR3aa: CASATQLHSLNTDTQYF
abundance: few; j_gene: TRBJ2-1; v_gene: TRBV9; d_gene: -; len: 15; CDR3nt: TGTGCCAGCAGCGTAGTGCCCACGAATGACAATGAGCAGTTCTTC; CDR3aa: CASSVVPTNDNEQFF
abundance: -; j_gene: TRBJ2-5; v_gene: TRBV5-4; d_gene: -; len: 12; CDR3nt: TGTGCCAGCAGCGCATCTCAAGAGACCCAGTACTTC; CDR3aa: CASSASQETQYF
abundance: once; j_gene: TRBJ2-7; v_gene: TRBV5-6; d_gene: -; len: 11; CDR3nt: TGTGCCAGCAGCACTCACTACGAGCAGTACTTC; CDR3aa: CASSTHYEQYF
abundance: -; j_gene: TRBJ1-2; v_gene: TRBV19; d_gene: -; len: 15; CDR3nt: TGTGCCAGTAGTCCAAGGAGAACCAATAACTATGGCTACACCTTC; CDR3aa: CASSPRRTNNYGYTF
abundance: -; j_gene: TRBJ2-7; v_gene: TRBV10-3; d_gene: -; len: 14; CDR3nt: TGTGCCATCAGTGACCCGAAGGGAAACTACGAGCAGTACTTC; CDR3aa: CAISDPKGNYEQYF
abundance: -; j_gene: TRBJ2-4; v_gene: TRBV19; d_gene: TRBD2; len: 13; CDR3nt: TGTGCCAGTAGTGCTAGCGGAAAAAACATTCAGTACTTC; CDR3aa: CASSASGKNIQYF
abundance: -; j_gene: TRBJ2-2; v_gene: TRBV5-1; d_gene: -; len: 15; CDR3nt: TGCGCCAGCAGCTTCTCCCTAGCGAACACCGGGGAGCTGTTTTTT; CDR3aa: CASSFSLANTGELFF
abundance: -; j_gene: TRBJ1-4; v_gene: TRBV19; d_gene: -; len: 13; CDR3nt: TGTGCCAGTAGCCCGGGGGTTTATGAAAAACTGTTTTTT; CDR3aa: CASSPGVYEKLFF
abundance: -; j_gene: TRBJ1-2; v_gene: TRBV5-8; d_gene: TRBD1; len: 14; CDR3nt: TGTGCCAGCAGCTCGGGACAGGGGGCGCTGGGCTACACCTTC; CDR3aa: CASSSGQGALGYTF
abundance: -; j_gene: TRBJ2-7; v_gene: TRBV25-1; d_gene: -; len: 14; CDR3nt: TGTGCCAGCAGTGAATTCGGCAACTCCTACGAGCAGTACTTC; CDR3aa: CASSEFGNSYEQYF
abundance: -; j_gene: TRBJ2-7; v_gene: TRBV27; d_gene: TRBD2; len: 16; CDR3nt: TGTGCCAGCAGTTTATCGAGGCTAGCGGGAAGGAGCGAGCAGTACTTC; CDR3aa: CASSLSRLAGRSEQYF
abundance: -; j_gene: TRBJ2-7; v_gene: TRBV5-5; d_gene: -; len: 13; CDR3nt: TGTGCCAGCAAGGTAGGGACGGCCTACGAGCAGTACTTC; CDR3aa: CASKVGTAYEQYF
abundance: -; j_gene: TRBJ1-4; v_gene: TRBV6-1; d_gene: -; len: 15; CDR3nt: TGTGCCAGCAGTGAAGGGTCCGCCAATAATGAAAAACTGTTTTTT; CDR3aa: CASSEGSANNEKLFF
abundance: -; j_gene: TRBJ2-7; v_gene: TRBV21-1; d_gene: -; len: 13; CDR3nt: TGTGCCAGCCCGGGGGGGCACCCCTACGAGCAGTACTTC; CDR3aa: CASPGGHPYEQYF
abundance: -; j_gene: TRBJ2-7; v_gene: TRBV5-1; d_gene: TRBD2; len: 14; CDR3nt: TGCGCCAGCAGCGGCGGACTAGGGGCCTACGAGCAGTACTTC; CDR3aa: CASSGGLGAYEQYF